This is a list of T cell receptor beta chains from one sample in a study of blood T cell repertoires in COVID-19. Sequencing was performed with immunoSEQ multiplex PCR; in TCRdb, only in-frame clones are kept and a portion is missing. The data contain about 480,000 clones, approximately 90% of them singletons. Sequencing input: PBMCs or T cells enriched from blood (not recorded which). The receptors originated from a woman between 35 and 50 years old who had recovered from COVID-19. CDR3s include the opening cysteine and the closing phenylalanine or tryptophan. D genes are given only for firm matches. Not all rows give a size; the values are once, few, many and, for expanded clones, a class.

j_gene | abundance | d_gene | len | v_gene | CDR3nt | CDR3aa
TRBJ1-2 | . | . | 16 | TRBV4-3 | TGCGCCAGCAGCCAAGAATTACAGTCAGCTAACTATGGCTACACCTTC | CASSQELQSANYGYTF
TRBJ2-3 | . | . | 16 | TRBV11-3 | TGTGCCAGCAGCTCAAAAAGAGGCGGGTTCACAGATACGCAGTATTTT | CASSSKRGGFTDTQYF
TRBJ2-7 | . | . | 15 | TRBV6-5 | TGTGCCAGCAGTACCATAGCGGAAGGGACCGACGAGCAGTACTTC | CASSTIAEGTDEQYF
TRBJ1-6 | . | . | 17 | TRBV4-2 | TGTGCCAGCAGCCAGGCCATTTTCGGACAGAACAATTCACCCCTCCACTTT | CASSQAIFGQNNSPLHF
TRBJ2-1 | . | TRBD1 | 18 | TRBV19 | TGTGCCAGTAGTACCCCCCGGGAGGGACAGGGGATCAACAATGAGCAGTTCTTC | CASSTPREGQGINNEQFF
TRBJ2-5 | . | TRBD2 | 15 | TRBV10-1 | TGCGCCAGCAGTCCGGAGCGGGAGGGCCGAGAGACCCAGTACTTC | CASSPEREGRETQYF
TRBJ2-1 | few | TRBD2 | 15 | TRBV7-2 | TGTGCCAGCAGCTTGGGACTAGCGGGGAACAATGAGCAGTTCTTC | CASSLGLAGNNEQFF
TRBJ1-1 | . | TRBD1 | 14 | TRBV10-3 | TGTGCCATCAGGACCCAGGGGGCCAACACTGAAGCTTTCTTT | CAIRTQGANTEAFF
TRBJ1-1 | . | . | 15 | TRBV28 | TGTGCCAGCAGTTTATATTCAGGGCCGGCGGCTGAAGCTTTCTTT | CASSLYSGPAAEAFF
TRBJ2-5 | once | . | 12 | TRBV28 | TGTGCCAGCGTTCAGGGGAGGGCGACCCAGTACTTC | CASVQGRATQYF
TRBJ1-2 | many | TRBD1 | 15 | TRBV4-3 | TGCGCCAGCAGCCAAGATCACGGGACAGGGGATGGCTACACCTTC | CASSQDHGTGDGYTF
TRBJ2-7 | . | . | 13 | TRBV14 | TGTGCCAGCAGCCAGTGGGAGGCCTACGAGCAGTACTTC | CASSQWEAYEQYF
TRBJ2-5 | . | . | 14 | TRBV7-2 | TGTGCCAGCAGCCCAGGGGCTGCTCAAGAGACCCAGTACTTC | CASSPGAAQETQYF
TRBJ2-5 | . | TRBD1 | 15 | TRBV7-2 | TGTGCCAGCAGCTCCCGGGACAGGGGGCTGGAGACCCAGTACTTC | CASSSRDRGLETQYF
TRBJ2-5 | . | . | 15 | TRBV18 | TGTGCCAGCTCACCAAACAACGCCCAGGGCGGGACCCAGTACTTC | CASSPNNAQGGTQYF
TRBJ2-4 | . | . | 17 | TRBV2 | TGTGCCAGCAGCGCAGGTCCACCCCAAGGTGGGAAAAACATTCAGTACTTC | CASSAGPPQGGKNIQYF
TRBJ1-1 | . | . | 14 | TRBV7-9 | TGTGCCAGCAGCTTAAGCATGGTGAACACTGAAGCTTTCTTT | CASSLSMVNTEAFF
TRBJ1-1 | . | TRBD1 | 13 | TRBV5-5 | TGTGCCAGCAGCAACAGGGGGAACACTGAAGCTTTCTTT | CASSNRGNTEAFF
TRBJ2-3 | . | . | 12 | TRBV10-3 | TGTGCCATCAGCTGGAGTGCAGATACGCAGTATTTT | CAISWSADTQYF
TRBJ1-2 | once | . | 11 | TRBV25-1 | TGTGCCAGCAAGACAGATCGATACTACACCTTC | CASKTDRYYTF
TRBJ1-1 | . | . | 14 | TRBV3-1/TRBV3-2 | TGTGCCAGCAGCCCAGGGTCCGGTGGCACTGAAGCTTTCTTT | CASSPGSGGTEAFF
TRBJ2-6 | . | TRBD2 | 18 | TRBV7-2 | TGTGCCAGCAGCTCAGGACTAGCGGGAGTGTCTGGGGCCAACGTCCTGACTTTC | CASSSGLAGVSGANVLTF
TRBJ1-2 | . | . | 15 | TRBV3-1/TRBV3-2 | TGTGCCAGCAGCCAAGCCGGGGGAGATTTATACGGCTACACCTTC | CASSQAGGDLYGYTF
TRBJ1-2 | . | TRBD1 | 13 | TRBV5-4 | TGTGCCAGCAGCTTGGGCGGGACAGGTTGGTTCATCTTC | CASSLGGTGWFIF
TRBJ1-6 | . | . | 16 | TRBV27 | TGTGCCAGCAGTTTATCGGGGGGGGAGGGGCCCTTACCCCTCCACTTT | CASSLSGGEGPLPLHF
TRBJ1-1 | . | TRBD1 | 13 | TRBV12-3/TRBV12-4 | TGTGCCAGCAGCGGACAGGGGCGCACTGAAGCTTTCTTT | CASSGQGRTEAFF
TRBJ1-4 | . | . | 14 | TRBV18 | TGTGCCAGCTCAGCGCCGGCCGGGAATGAAAAACTGTTTTTT | CASSAPAGNEKLFF
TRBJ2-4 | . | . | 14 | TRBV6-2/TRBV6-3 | TGTGCCAGCAGTGCGAGGACACCTAAAAACATTCAGTACTTC | CASSARTPKNIQYF
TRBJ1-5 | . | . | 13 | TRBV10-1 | TGCGCCAGCAGTGAGAACAGTTACCAGCCCCAGCATTTT | CASSENSYQPQHF
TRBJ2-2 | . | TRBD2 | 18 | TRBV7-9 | TGTGCCAGCAGCCCCCCGGGACTAGGATCTGTGAACACCGGGGAGCTGTTTTTT | CASSPPGLGSVNTGELFF
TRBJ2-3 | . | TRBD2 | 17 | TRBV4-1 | TGCGCCAGCAGCCAACCCACGGGACTAATCGGTCCGGATACGCAGTATTTT | CASSQPTGLIGPDTQYF
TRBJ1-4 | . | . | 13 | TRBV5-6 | TGTGCCAGCAGCTTGAACCCCGGGGTAAAACTGTTTTTT | CASSLNPGVKLFF
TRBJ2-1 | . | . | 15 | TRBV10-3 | TGTGCCATCTCCGGGACTTCAAGCTCCTACAATGAGCAGTTCTTC | CAISGTSSSYNEQFF
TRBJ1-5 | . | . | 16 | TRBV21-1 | TGTGCCAGAAGCAAAACATCGGGGACAGGTGGCGTGGGCCAGCATTTT | CARSKTSGTGGVGQHF
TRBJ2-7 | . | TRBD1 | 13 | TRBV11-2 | TGTGCCAGCAGCTACGGACAGGACTACGAGCAGTACTTC | CASSYGQDYEQYF
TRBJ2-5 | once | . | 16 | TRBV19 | TGTGCCAGTAGTGTATTCGGGGAGGCGGGCCAAGAGACCCAGTACTTC | CASSVFGEAGQETQYF
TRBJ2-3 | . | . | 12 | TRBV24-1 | TGTGCCACCCAGGATACTACAGATACGCAGTATTTT | CATQDTTDTQYF